The next 16 T cell receptor beta chains were all read from a single sample in a study of blood T cell repertoires in COVID-19. This table comes from immunoSEQ multiplex PCR, and its TCRdb copy is limited to in-frame clones, with some not included. Altogether some 150,000 clones are present, around nine tenths being singletons, with the ten largest covering 2.5% to 3%. The sequenced material came from peripheral blood. The receptors come from a man between 60 and 70 years old with active or convalescent COVID-19.

This rearrangement joins TRBV28 to TRBJ1-3, with a weak D call TRBD1 (5 bases). The V end was cut by 6 bases, the J end by 0 bases, with 12 bases between. This CDR3 is built from 15 residues. Per germline, CDR1 MDHEN and CDR2 SYDVKM. The CDR3 is CASSPVRDSGNTIYF. DNA for the CDR3: TGTGCCAGCAGCCCTGTCAGGGACTCTGGAAACACCATATATTTT.

The chain carries TRBV28 and TRBJ2-5, with a possible D match to TRBD1 (6 bases). V was clipped by 11 bases and J by 6 bases, with 16 bases between them. The CDR3 spans 12 residues. Germline V gene data show CDR1 as MDHEN and CDR2 as SYDVKM. Here the CDR3 reads CAAGDREKTQYF. The DNA for the CDR3 is TGTGCCGCAGGGGATCGTGAGAAGACCCAGTACTTC.

This clone occurred once. The V and J genes are TRBV19 and TRBJ2-4, with TRBD1 identical over 8 bases. The CDR3 runs to 16 residues. J was trimmed by 2 bases and V by 4 bases; bases with no gene match: 7. Germline V gene sequence: CDR1 LNHDA, CDR2 SQIVND (reference sequence). In DNA form, the CDR3 reads TGTGCCAGTAGTAACGGACAGGGTGACCCCAAAAACATTCAGTACTTC. This codes for CASSNGQGDPKNIQYF.

The CDR3 is CASSRQRSYEQYF. The DNA for the CDR3 is TGTGCCAGCAGCCGACAGCGCTCCTACGAGCAGTACTTC. The J gene is TRBJ2-7, the V gene TRBV3-1 (or the pseudogene TRBV3-2), with D possibly being TRBD1 (5 bases). This CDR3 comprises 13 residues. V lost 4 bases to trimming and J lost 0 bases, with 7 bases between them. CDR1 is LGHDT and CDR2 is YNNKEL in the germline V gene (reference sequence).

The genes are TRBV7-3 and TRBJ2-3, with 13 bases identical to TRBD2. This CDR3 comprises 16 residues. CDR1 is SGHTA, CDR2 FQGTGA, per germline. J lost 4 bases, V lost 5 bases, and 6 bases had no gene match. CDR3 in DNA: TGTGCCAGCAGCCAGGGACTAGCGGGAAGGGCAGATACGCAGTATTTT. This translates into CASSQGLAGRADTQYF.

This clone has more than one count but fewer than ten. The V and J genes are TRBV24-1 and TRBJ2-3; D possibly corresponds to TRBD2 (6 bases). This CDR3 has 14 residues. Germline V CDR1 and CDR2: KGHDR, SFDVKD. V was cut by 5 bases and J by 4 bases, with 12 bases left in between. The chain's CDR3 is CATSANWEADTQYF. The CDR3 nucleotides are TGTGCCACCAGTGCCAACTGGGAGGCAGATACGCAGTATTTT.

This clone has only one observation. The chain employs TRBV6-5 and TRBJ1-3, with TRBD1 as a possible D gene (6 bases). V lost 4 bases and J 1 base, leaving 8 bases between the germline ends. CDR3 length equals 14 residues. Per the germline V gene, CDR1 is MNHEY and CDR2 is SVGAGI. The CDR3 DNA follows: TGTGCCAGCAGTTCTACAGGGTCTGGAAACACCATATATTTT. It encodes CASSSTGSGNTIYF.

The chain uses TRBV3-1 (or the pseudogene TRBV3-2) and TRBJ2-2; TRBD2 matches 8 bases. Germline assignment: CDR1 LGHDT and CDR2 YNNKEL (reference sequence). There are 21 residues in the CDR3. V was clipped by 1 base and J by 2 bases; unmatched bases: 18. The CDR3 sequence: CASSQAGTRTQHPCNTGELFF. In nucleotides, the CDR3 is TGTGCCAGCAGCCAAGCCGGGACTAGAACCCAACACCCATGCAACACCGGGGAGCTGTTTTTT.

The chain employs TRBV28 and TRBJ1-4, with TRBD1 matching over 7 bases. The CDR3 extends over 15 amino acids. Germline V CDR1 and CDR2: MDHEN, SYDVKM. Trimming cost V 10 bases and J 8 bases; bases outside gene matches: 16. CDR3 residues: CAILPHTGAGEKLFF. CDR3 nucleotide sequence: TGTGCCATCTTGCCACATACAGGGGCCGGGGAAAAACTGTTTTTT. The variable domain in full, completed from reference TRBV28 and TRBJ1-4, reads DVKVTQSSRYLVKRTGEKVFLECVQDMDHENMFWYRQDPGLGLRLIYFSYDVKMKEKGDIPEGYSVSREKKERFSLILESASTNQTSMYLCAILPHTGAGEKLFFGSGTQLSVL.

The chain is built from TRBV29-1 and TRBJ2-3; TRBD1 might be the D (6 bases). From germline, CDR1 is SQVTM and CDR2 ANQGSEA. V was trimmed by 7 bases and J by 4 bases, leaving 12 bases between them. The CDR3 runs to 12 residues. Here the CDR3 reads CSGRTDSDTQYF. In DNA, the CDR3 is TGCAGCGGTCGGACAGACTCAGATACGCAGTATTTT.

CDR3 loop: CASSDSRIAYNEQFF. The CDR3, as DNA: TGTGCCAGCAGTGACTCTAGAATCGCCTACAATGAGCAGTTCTTC. The chain is built from TRBV25-1 and TRBJ2-1; D is unresolved. V was cut by 3 bases and J by 2 bases, with 11 bases left in between. The CDR3 loop spans 15 amino acids. CDR1 and CDR2 (germline): MGHDK, SYGVNS.

CDR3 loop: CASSSTVYEQYF. CDR3 nucleotides: TGTGCCAGCAGTTCGACAGTGTACGAGCAGTACTTC. The chain uses TRBV6-5 and TRBJ2-7; a weak D match, TRBD1 (5 bases). The V gene lost 4 bases and the J gene lost 4 bases, with 8 bases spanning the gap. Per the germline V gene, CDR1 is MNHEY and CDR2 is SVGAGI. The CDR3 extends over 12 amino acids.

V is TRBV6-5 and J is TRBJ2-7, with TRBD1 matching over 7 bases. Germline V gene lookup returns CDR1 MNHEY and CDR2 SVGAGI. With 0 bases clipped from V and 3 bases from J, the junction kept 8 bases outside the gene matches. CDR3 length: 16 residues. CDR3: CASSYSVGQENYEQYF. The CDR3, as DNA: TGTGCCAGCAGTTACTCGGTAGGACAGGAGAACTACGAGCAGTACTTC.

The rearrangement joins TRBV28 to TRBJ2-5, with D tentatively TRBD2 (5 bases). Germline V gives CDR1 MDHEN, CDR2 SYDVKM. Trimming pared 1 base from V and 1 base from J, leaving 7 bases between. CDR3 length: 14 residues. The CDR3 region has the DNA TGTGCCAGCAGTTTATCAGCGGCCCAAGAGACCCAGTACTTC. Amino acids: CASSLSAAQETQYF.

In DNA form, the CDR3 reads TGTGCCAGCAGCGTAACTAGCGGGATTGTTGGGGATACGCAGTATTTT. Amino acid sequence: CASSVTSGIVGDTQYF. The gene calls are TRBV9 and TRBJ2-3; TRBD2 matches 10 bases. The CDR3 covers 16 residues. V shed 1 base, J shed 6 bases, and the junction held 8 bases outside the gene matches. Germline CDR1 is SGDLS and CDR2 is YYNGEE.

This chain connects TRBV7-9 to TRBJ2-5; perhaps TRBD2 as D (6 bases). V lost 6 bases and J lost 5, with 22 bases in between. The CDR3 is made up of 16 amino acids. CDR1 SEHNR and CDR2 FQNEAQ come from the germline V gene (reference sequence). The CDR3 nucleotides read TGTGCCAGCAGTCCTAACCCCACTAGCAGGAGGGAGACCCAGTACTTC. It is translated as CASSPNPTSRRETQYF.